This T cell receptor (beta chain) stems from a study of PD-1 blockade in classical Hodgkin lymphoma. Germline V gene sequence: CDR1 SGHNT, CDR2 YYREEE (reference sequence). This CDR3 is built from 13 residues. Trimming took 5 bases from V and 5 from J, leaving 14 bases between them. General observations from the study: Nothing has yet pinned down what causes the repertoire differences, possibly disease activity or prior therapy. Newly diagnosed patients reportedly had lower baseline TCR diversity than healthy donors.

TCRdb's copy holds only in-frame clones and misses some; the assay was immunoSEQ multiplex PCR. The table has 20,000 to 25,000 clones, 85% to 95% seen once. The time point here: newly diagnosed, previously untreated cHL patient sample. Magnetic negative selection served to purify CD4+ T cells out of PBMCs that had been thawed. PBMCs from untreated, newly diagnosed classical Hodgkin lymphoma were comparison samples. To note about this clone: Antigen unknown.

Sequenced input: CD4+ T cells from blood. The chain carries TRBV5-4 and TRBJ2-7; D remains ambiguous. This clonotype was obtained from a human donor with classical Hodgkin lymphoma. For the CDR3, the DNA is TGTGCCAGCAGGGTGTTTGGGTTCAACGAGCAGTACTTC. Amino acid sequence: CASRVFGFNEQYF. Full variable domain (remainder filled in from reference TRBV5-4 and TRBJ2-7): ETGVTQSPTHLIKTRGQQVTLRCSSQSGHNTVSWYQQALGQGPQFIFQYYREEENGRGNFPPRFSGLQFPNYSSELNVNALELDDSALYLCASRVFGFNEQYFGPGTRLTVT.